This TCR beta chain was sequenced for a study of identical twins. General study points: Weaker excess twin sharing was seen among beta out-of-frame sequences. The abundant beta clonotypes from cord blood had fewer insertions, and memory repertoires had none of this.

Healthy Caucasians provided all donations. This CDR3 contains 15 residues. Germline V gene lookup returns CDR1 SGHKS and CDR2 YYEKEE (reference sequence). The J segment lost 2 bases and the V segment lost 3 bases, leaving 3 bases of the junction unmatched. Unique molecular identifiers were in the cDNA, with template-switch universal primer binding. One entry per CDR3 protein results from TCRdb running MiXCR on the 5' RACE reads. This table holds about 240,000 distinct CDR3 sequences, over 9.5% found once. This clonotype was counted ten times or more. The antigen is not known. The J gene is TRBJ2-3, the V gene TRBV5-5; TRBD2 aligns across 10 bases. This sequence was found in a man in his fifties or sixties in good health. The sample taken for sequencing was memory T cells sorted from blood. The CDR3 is CASSSGLAITDTQYF. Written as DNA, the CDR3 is TGTGCCAGCAGCTCGGGACTAGCGATCACAGATACGCAGTATTTT.